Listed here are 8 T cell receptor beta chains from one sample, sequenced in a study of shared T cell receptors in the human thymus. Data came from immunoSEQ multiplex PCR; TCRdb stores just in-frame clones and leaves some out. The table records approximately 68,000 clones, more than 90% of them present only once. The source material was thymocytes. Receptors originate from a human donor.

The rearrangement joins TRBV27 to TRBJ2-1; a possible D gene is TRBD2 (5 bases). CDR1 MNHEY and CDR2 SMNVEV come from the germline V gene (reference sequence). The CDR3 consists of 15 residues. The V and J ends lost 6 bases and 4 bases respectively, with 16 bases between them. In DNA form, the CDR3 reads TGTGCCAGCAGCCGCGGACTGAAGGAATACAATGAGCAGTTCTTC. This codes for CASSRGLKEYNEQFF.

CDR3 coding DNA: TGTGCCAGCAGCTTAGCTCAGGGCTATAATTCACCCCTCCACTTT. This gives the protein CASSLAQGYNSPLHF. The V and J genes are TRBV11-2 and TRBJ1-6, with D tentatively TRBD1 (5 bases). CDR1 and CDR2 from the germline V gene are SGHAT and FQNNGV. Trimming shortened V by 1 base and J by 3 bases, and 7 bases separated the two germline ends. The CDR3 covers 15 residues.

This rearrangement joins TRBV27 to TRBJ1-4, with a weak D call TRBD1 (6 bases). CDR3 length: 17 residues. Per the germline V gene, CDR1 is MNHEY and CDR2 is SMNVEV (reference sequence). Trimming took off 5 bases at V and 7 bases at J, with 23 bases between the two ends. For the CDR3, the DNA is TGTGCCAGCAGTCCCTCCAAATGGGGGGCTCGTGTTGAAAAACTGTTTTTT. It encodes CASSPSKWGARVEKLFF.

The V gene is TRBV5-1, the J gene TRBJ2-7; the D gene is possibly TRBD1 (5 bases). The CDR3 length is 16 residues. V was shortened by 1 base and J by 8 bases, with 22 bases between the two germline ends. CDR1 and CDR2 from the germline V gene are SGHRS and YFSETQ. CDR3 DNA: TGCGCCAGCAGCTTGAGGGTAGGGCAGGGATCGTATAAGCAGTACTTC. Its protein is CASSLRVGQGSYKQYF.

CDR3 amino acids: CASSHQTGGEYSPLHF. DNA for the CDR3: TGTGCCAGCAGCCATCAAACAGGGGGCGAATATTCACCCCTCCACTTT. The chain employs TRBV4-2 and TRBJ1-6; TRBD1 agrees at 9 bases. The V segment lost 3 bases and the J segment 8 bases; nucleotides outside the gene matches: 8. The CDR3 sequence is 16 residues long. Germline V gives CDR1 LGHNA, CDR2 YNFKEQ.

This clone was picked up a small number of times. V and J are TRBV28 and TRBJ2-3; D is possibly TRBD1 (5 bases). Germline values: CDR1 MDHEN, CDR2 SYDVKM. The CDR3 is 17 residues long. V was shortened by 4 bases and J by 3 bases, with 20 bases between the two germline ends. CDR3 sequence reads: CASSSPWKGVQTDTQYF. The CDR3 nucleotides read TGTGCCAGCAGTTCCCCCTGGAAAGGGGTGCAGACAGATACGCAGTATTTT.

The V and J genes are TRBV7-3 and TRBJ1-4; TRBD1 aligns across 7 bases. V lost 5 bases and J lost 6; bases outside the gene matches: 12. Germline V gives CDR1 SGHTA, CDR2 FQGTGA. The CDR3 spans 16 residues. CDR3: CASSTRPGQLHEKLFF. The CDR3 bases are TGTGCCAGCAGCACGAGACCGGGACAGCTTCATGAAAAACTGTTTTTT.

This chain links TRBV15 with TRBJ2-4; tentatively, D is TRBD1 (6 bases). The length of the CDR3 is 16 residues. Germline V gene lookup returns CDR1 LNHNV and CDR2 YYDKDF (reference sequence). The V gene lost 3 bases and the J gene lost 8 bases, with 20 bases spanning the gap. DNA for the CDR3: TGTGCCACCAGCAGTGAAGAAGGGGGTCGGGTGGACATTCAGTACTTC. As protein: CATSSEEGGRVDIQYF. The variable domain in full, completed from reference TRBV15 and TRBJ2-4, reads DAMVIQNPRYQVTQFGKPVTLSCSQTLNHNVMYWYQQKSSQAPKLLFHYYDKDFNNEADTPDNFQSRRPNTSFCFLDIRSPGLGDTAMYLCATSSEEGGRVDIQYFGAGTRLSVL.